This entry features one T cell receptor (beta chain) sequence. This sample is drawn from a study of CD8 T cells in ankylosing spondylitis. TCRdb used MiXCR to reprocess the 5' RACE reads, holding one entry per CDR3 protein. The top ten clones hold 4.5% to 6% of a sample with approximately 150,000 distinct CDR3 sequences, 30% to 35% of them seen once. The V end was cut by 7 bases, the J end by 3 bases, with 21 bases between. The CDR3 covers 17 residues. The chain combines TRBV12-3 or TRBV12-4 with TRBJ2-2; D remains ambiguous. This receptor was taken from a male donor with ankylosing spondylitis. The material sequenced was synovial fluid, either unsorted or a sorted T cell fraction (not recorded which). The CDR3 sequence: CASTSHSGWPYTGELFF. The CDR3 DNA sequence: TGTGCCAGCACCTCACACAGTGGATGGCCATACACCGGGGAGCTGTTTTTT.